Included here is one T cell receptor beta chain sequence, with context. How the authors handled the data: Estimated nucleated cell counts came from reference gene primer amplification. Only in-frame clones appear in the TCRdb table, and some are missing; sequencing was by immunoSEQ multiplex PCR. The V and J calls and clone size come from that table; D and trimming were worked out from the DNA. The repertoire holds around 100,000 clones, 87% seen once, with more than 14% in the top ten. The source of the sample is a study of blood T cell repertoires in COVID-19. Across the study: Samples taken during acute and convalescent COVID-19 were collected in the United States, Italy and Spain.

This receptor was identified in a man between 45 and 60 years old with acute or convalescent COVID-19. The sample was peripheral blood.

Here the CDR3 DNA reads TGTGCCAGCACCTGGACAGTCATGAACACTGAAGCTTTCTTT. Protein product: CASTWTVMNTEAFF. The chain couples TRBV3-1 (or the pseudogene TRBV3-2) to TRBJ1-1; TRBD1 is a possible D gene (6 bases). This CDR3 is 14 amino acids long. Trimming pared 7 bases from V and 0 bases from J, leaving 12 bases between. Germline V lookup: CDR1 LGHDT, CDR2 YNNKEL (reference sequence).